This T cell receptor beta chain was recorded in a study of regulatory T cells in long-lasting Graves disease. The wider study: It was over 5 years of antithyroid drugs, with positive TSH receptor antibodies, that meant persistent Graves' disease.

Study-level points and caveats: Persistent disease showed a preference for TRBV28, TRBJ1-2 and TRBJ2-5. Because few samples were included, accuracy may have been lower.

CDR1 is MDHEN and CDR2 is SYDVKM in the germline V gene. Deletions cut 5 bases from V and 4 bases from J, with 15 bases between. The CDR3 contains 14 residues. Time point noted: persistent/refractory GD, antithyroid drugs over 5 years with positive TRAb. The TCR library used RNA extracted from PBMCs. This clonotype was seen at least ten times. Its antigen is still unknown. Building of the TCR beta libraries involved iRepertoire HTBI primers and Arm-PCR of CDR3 regions. Per the authors' pipeline: Overall, samples carried 60 to 65 TRBV and 14 TRBJ segments. TCRdb used MiXCR to reprocess the multiplex PCR reads, holding one entry per CDR3 protein. The V and J calls follow TCRdb's processing rather than the paper's. There are about 470,000 distinct CDR3 sequences in the sample; about a fifth occur only once, and 7.8% lies in the top ten.

The source of this sequence is a female donor with Graves disease. The chain couples TRBV28 to TRBJ2-7, with D tentatively TRBD1 (5 bases). The material was peripheral blood mononuclear cells (PBMCs), obtained when the disease was refractory, from a patient treated with antithyroid drugs. CDR3 residues: CASSPQTESYEQYF. The CDR3 DNA is TGTGCCAGCAGTCCCCAGACAGAGAGTTACGAGCAGTACTTC.